This T cell receptor beta chain emerged from a study of graft-versus-host responses after intestinal transplantation. Notes on the study in general: Early HvG declines after transplant were associated with peak circulating GvH clone levels. There were GvH clones found in recipient marrow, and some of them appeared first in ileum or blood. High graft-versus-host to host-versus-graft T cell clonal ratios marked allografts of patients with graft-donor macrochimerism.

A note on this clone: Its matching antigen is unknown.

The assay was immunoSEQ multiplex PCR, and TCRdb's table has in-frame clones only and misses some. In the table there are 25,000 to 30,000 clones, 87% of which are singletons. Looked up from germline, CDR1 is LNHDA and CDR2 is SQIVND (reference sequence). The junction had 8 bases not matched to a gene; V was cut back by 4 bases and J by 2 bases. This CDR3 spans 15 amino acids. The sample here was PBMCs, taken around 480 days after intestinal transplantation. The TCR comes from a human patient who received an intestinal transplant, so some T cells may come from the graft donor. V usage is TRBV19 and J usage is TRBJ2-7, with 7 bases matching TRBD1. The CDR3 spells CASSNPNRGTYEQYF. CDR3 nucleotides: TGTGCCAGTAGTAACCCCAACAGGGGTACCTACGAGCAGTACTTC.